One and the same sample provided the 26 T cell receptor beta chains below, sequenced in a study of control samples from healthy donors and cancer patients. The method was immunoSEQ multiplex PCR; TCRdb's version includes in-frame clones alone and lacks a portion of them. The sample lists about 180,000 clones; 90% to 95% were seen once. Sequenced material: blood. Receptors were obtained from a woman aged 18-29 years in good health.

The chain is built from TRBV13 and TRBJ2-7; 7 bases agree with TRBD1. With 2 bases clipped from V and 4 bases from J, the junction kept 2 bases outside the gene matches. The CDR3 is made up of 13 amino acids. CDR1 and CDR2 (germline): PRHDT, FYEKMQ (reference sequence). CDR3 bases: TGTGCCAGCAGCTTAAGGGACAGTTACGAGCAGTACTTC. Translation gives CASSLRDSYEQYF. The full variable domain, in which reference TRBV13 and TRBJ2-7 provide the parts outside the CDR3, is AAGVIQSPRHLIKEKRETATLKCYPIPRHDTVYWYQQGPGQDPQFLISFYEKMQSDKGSIPDRFSAQQFSDYHSELNMSSLELGDSALYFCASSLRDSYEQYFGPGTRLTVT.

The chain has TRBV7-3 and TRBJ2-7; 9 nucleotides align to TRBD1. Per the germline V gene, CDR1 is SGHTA and CDR2 is FQGTGA. The CDR3 is made up of 14 amino acids. Germline trimming cut 4 bases from V and 5 bases from J; bases unmatched to any gene: 6. The DNA for the CDR3 is TGTGCCAGCAGCTCACAGGGGGCGAAAGACGAGCAGTACTTC. Its translation: CASSSQGAKDEQYF.

This chain uses TRBV12-3 or TRBV12-4 with TRBJ1-5; D unclear. This CDR3 has 12 residues. Trimming removed 3 bases at V and 7 bases at J, with 7 bases between. DNA of the CDR3: TGTGCCAGCAGTTTCAGCGAGCAGCCCCAGCATTTT. This sequence encodes CASSFSEQPQHF.

V is TRBV5-5 and J is TRBJ1-1; no firm D call. The CDR3 runs 14 residues. V lost 0 bases and J lost 0, with 6 bases in between. Germline CDR1 and CDR2: SGHKS and YYEKEE (reference sequence). CDR3 DNA sequence: TGTGCCAGCAGCTTGGGGGTGATGAACACTGAAGCTTTCTTT. Translation: CASSLGVMNTEAFF.

The rearrangement joins TRBV11-1 to TRBJ1-6, with a tentative D call TRBD1 (5 bases). Germline lookup yields CDR1 SGHAT and CDR2 FQDESV (reference sequence). The CDR3 totals 14 residues. V lost 4 bases and J 13 bases, leaving 17 bases between the germline ends. The CDR3 DNA reads TGTGCCAGCAGCTATTCCCGGGACGCTGAGCCCCTCCACTTT. Encoded protein: CASSYSRDAEPLHF. The full variable domain, its missing parts supplied by reference TRBV11-1 and TRBJ1-6, is EAEVAQSPRYKITEKSQAVAFWCDPISGHATLYWYRQILGQGPELLVQFQDESVVDDSQLPKDRFSAERLKGVDSTLKIQPAELGDSAMYLCASSYSRDAEPLHFGNGTRLTVT.

This chain joins TRBV27 and TRBJ2-7; the match to TRBD1 covers 7 bases. The junction had 20 bases not matched to a gene; V was cut back by 6 bases and J by 3 bases. The CDR3 consists of 18 residues. Germline V gene data show CDR1 as MNHEY and CDR2 as SMNVEV (reference sequence). The CDR3 protein is CASSPTGWDRISHYEQYF. In DNA form, the CDR3 reads TGTGCCAGCAGCCCGACAGGGTGGGATCGAATATCCCACTACGAGCAGTACTTC.

This chain uses TRBV10-2 with TRBJ2-3, with 8 bases aligning to TRBD1. V was clipped by 6 bases and J by 5 bases; unmatched bases: 1. The CDR3 runs 12 residues. Germline V lookup: CDR1 WSHSY, CDR2 SAAADI. The CDR3 sequence: CASRQGVDTQYF. CDR3 DNA: TGCGCCAGCAGACAGGGGGTAGATACGCAGTATTTT.

A note on this clone: Other DNA sequences of this sample code for an identical CDR3. This chain joins TRBV3-1 (or the pseudogene TRBV3-2) and TRBJ2-7, with D maybe TRBD2 (5 bases). This CDR3 contains 12 residues. CDR1 and CDR2 (germline): LGHDT, YNNKEL (reference sequence). Trimming pared 4 bases from V and 4 bases from J, leaving 8 bases between. The CDR3: CASSLGGYEQYF. In DNA, the CDR3 is TGTGCCAGCAGCCTGGGCGGGTACGAGCAGTACTTC.

The V and J genes are TRBV11-1 and TRBJ2-5; D uncertain. Germline V CDR1 and CDR2: SGHAT, FQDESV (reference sequence). Trimming took 1 base from V and 2 from J, leaving 14 bases between them. The length of the CDR3 is 16 residues. The CDR3 DNA reads as TGTGCCAGCAGCTTAGATCTTGGTGGCGGACAAGAGACCCAGTACTTC. Translated, it gives CASSLDLGGGQETQYF.

The gene calls are TRBV3-1 (or the pseudogene TRBV3-2) and TRBJ1-2; 7 bases map to TRBD1. CDR3 length equals 14 residues. Germline loops: CDR1 LGHDT, CDR2 YNNKEL (reference sequence). Losses at the gene ends were 4 bases for V and 2 bases for J; bases not matched to a gene: 4. This chain's CDR3 is CASSPQGGNYGYTF. The CDR3 DNA reads as TGTGCCAGCAGCCCTCAGGGGGGAAACTATGGCTACACCTTC.

The rearrangement links TRBV25-1 to TRBJ1-2; TRBD1 agrees at 9 bases. V lost 5 bases and J lost 5; bases outside the gene matches: 9. In germline, CDR1 is MGHDK, CDR2 SYGVNS. The CDR3 consists of 15 residues. Here the CDR3 reads CASSLAGTGPYGYTF. CDR3 DNA: TGTGCCAGCAGTCTCGCTGGGACAGGGCCGTATGGCTACACCTTC.

This chain joins TRBV5-5 and TRBJ1-1; D may be TRBD1 (5 bases). The CDR3 extends over 16 amino acids. Trimming stripped 1 base from V and 3 bases from J, with 16 bases between. CDR1 is SGHKS, CDR2 YYEKEE, per germline (reference sequence). CDR3: CASSLRLDSPYTEAFF. DNA of the CDR3: TGTGCCAGCAGCTTGCGGCTAGACAGTCCTTACACTGAAGCTTTCTTT.

The rearrangement links TRBV11-2 to TRBJ2-7, with a possible D match to TRBD2 (6 bases). This CDR3 spans 12 amino acids. The ends were cut back, 6 bases at V and 4 bases at J, with 10 bases in the middle. Germline CDR1 SGHAT, CDR2 FQNNGV. The CDR3 DNA sequence: TGTGCCAGCAGTCCAGGGAGGTACGAGCAGTACTTC. Protein: CASSPGRYEQYF.

CDR3 sequence reads: CASSSTGIMGKLFF. The CDR3 DNA sequence: TGTGCCAGCAGTTCCACAGGGATAATGGGAAAACTGTTTTTT. The J gene is TRBJ1-4, the V gene TRBV6-5; D possibly corresponds to TRBD1 (6 bases). Per the germline V gene, CDR1 is MNHEY and CDR2 is SVGAGI. V lost 4 bases and J lost 10, with 16 bases in between. The CDR3 consists of 14 residues.

V gene TRBV7-2 combines with J gene TRBJ1-1; 8 bases are a match to TRBD1. This CDR3 region has 13 residues. CDR1 is SGHTA, CDR2 FQGNSA, per germline. The trim removed 7 bases at V and 4 bases at J, leaving 5 bases unmatched. Here the CDR3 DNA reads TGTGCCAGCATCAATACAGGGGGCACTGAAGCTTTCTTT. Amino acids: CASINTGGTEAFF.

V usage is TRBV18 and J usage is TRBJ1-2; 7 positions agree with TRBD1. Germline CDR1 KGHSH, CDR2 LQKENI. The V gene end was trimmed by 5 bases and the J gene end by 7 bases; junction bases not matched to a gene: 10. This CDR3 comprises 14 residues. In nucleotides, the CDR3 is TGTGCCAGCTCAACCCTTGACAGGGCTAGTGGCTACACCTTC. This sequence encodes CASSTLDRASGYTF.

This clone was counted once. This chain uses TRBV27 with TRBJ1-5; 8 positions match TRBD1. From germline, CDR1 is MNHEY and CDR2 SMNVEV (reference sequence). The CDR3 spans 15 residues. J gave up 5 bases and V 3 bases, and 6 bases lay outside the gene matches. CDR3 protein: CASSFVAGGYQPQHF. For the CDR3, the DNA is TGTGCCAGCAGTTTCGTGGCAGGGGGCTATCAGCCCCAGCATTTT.

The CDR3 here is CATSDLRQGDTQYF. DNA for the CDR3: TGTGCCACCAGTGATTTGAGACAGGGGGATACGCAGTATTTT. The J gene is TRBJ2-3, the V gene TRBV24-1, with 8 bases aligning to TRBD1. Per germline, CDR1 KGHDR and CDR2 SFDVKD. The CDR3 spans 14 residues. With 0 bases clipped from V and 6 bases from J, the junction kept 1 base outside the gene matches.

This rearrangement joins TRBV5-1 to TRBJ1-2, with D perhaps matching TRBD1 (5 bases). CDR1 SGHRS and CDR2 YFSETQ come from the germline V gene. The CDR3 consists of 15 residues. V lost 7 bases to trimming and J lost 6 bases, with 22 bases between them. For the CDR3, the DNA is TGCGCCAGCGGCCCCCTGGGGGACGAGAGCGATGGCTACACCTTC. Its protein product is CASGPLGDESDGYTF.

The J gene is TRBJ2-1, the V gene TRBV7-9; 13 bases agree with TRBD2. J was trimmed by 8 bases and V by 5 bases; bases with no gene match: 9. CDR3 size: 16 residues. Per the germline V gene, CDR1 is SEHNR and CDR2 is FQNEAQ (reference sequence). CDR3 DNA sequence: TGTGCCAGCAGCCTTACTAGCGGGGGGGCCGTAGATGAGCAGTTCTTC. Translating it yields CASSLTSGGAVDEQFF. The full variable domain, rest sourced from reference TRBV7-9 and TRBJ2-1, is DTGVSQNPRHKITKRGQNVTFRCDPISEHNRLYWYRQTLGQGPEFLTYFQNEAQLEKSRLLSDRFSAERPKGSFSTLEIQRTEQGDSAMYLCASSLTSGGAVDEQFFGPGTRLTVL.

The chain joins TRBV7-6 to TRBJ1-2, with D possibly matching TRBD1 (6 bases). The ends were cut back, 3 bases at V and 3 bases at J, with 14 bases in the middle. CDR1 and CDR2 from the germline V gene are SGHVS and FNYEAQ. The CDR3 totals 15 residues. DNA of the CDR3: TGTGCCAGCAGCTTGGGACACCGACTCCACTATGGCTACACCTTC. This gives the protein CASSLGHRLHYGYTF.

In its sample, this clone was seen once. The chain employs TRBV19 and TRBJ1-6, with a possible D match to TRBD1 (6 bases). The CDR3 extends over 15 amino acids. The germline V gene has CDR1 LNHDA and CDR2 SQIVND (reference sequence). V was shortened by 7 bases and J by 4 bases, with 14 bases between the two germline ends. The CDR3: CASTSPQGYNSPLHF. Here the CDR3 DNA reads TGTGCCAGTACCTCCCCCCAGGGGTATAATTCACCCCTCCACTTT.

The chain has TRBV2 and TRBJ1-2; 8 bases map to TRBD1. CDR3 length equals 15 residues. V lost 4 bases to trimming and J lost 7 bases; unmatched junction nucleotides: 11. Germline CDR1 SNHLY, CDR2 FYNNEI. CDR3 sequence: CASSALDRVGSGYTF. CDR3 DNA: TGTGCCAGCAGTGCCCTGGACAGGGTGGGCTCTGGCTACACCTTC.

CDR3 DNA sequence: TGTGCCACCAGCAGAGATCTAGACTATAATTCACCCCTCCACTTT. It yields the protein CATSRDLDYNSPLHF. This rearrangement joins TRBV15 to TRBJ1-6; D gene ambiguous. Trimming removed 0 bases at V and 3 bases at J, with 6 bases between. CDR1 LNHNV and CDR2 YYDKDF come from the germline V gene (reference sequence). The CDR3 sequence is 15 residues long.

This clone was seen more than once but under ten times. This sequence joins TRBV5-1 and TRBJ1-1; possible D gene TRBD1, 6 bases. The CDR3 extends over 14 amino acids. Trimming shortened V by 4 bases and J by 1 base, and 11 bases separated the two germline ends. Germline V lookup: CDR1 SGHRS, CDR2 YFSETQ. The CDR3 loop is CASSVDRGNTEAFF. CDR3 sequence (DNA): TGCGCCAGCAGCGTGGACAGAGGGAACACTGAAGCTTTCTTT.

This clone was seen only once. DNA of the CDR3: TGCAGCGCCGGGACAGGGGAGGATGGCTACACCTTC. Translating gives CSAGTGEDGYTF. V gene TRBV29-1 combines with J gene TRBJ1-2; 10 nucleotides match TRBD1. Germline CDR1 reads SQVTM; CDR2 reads ANQGSEA. The CDR3 is 12 residues long. The ends lost 7 bases at V and 6 bases at J; junction bases unmatched: 5.